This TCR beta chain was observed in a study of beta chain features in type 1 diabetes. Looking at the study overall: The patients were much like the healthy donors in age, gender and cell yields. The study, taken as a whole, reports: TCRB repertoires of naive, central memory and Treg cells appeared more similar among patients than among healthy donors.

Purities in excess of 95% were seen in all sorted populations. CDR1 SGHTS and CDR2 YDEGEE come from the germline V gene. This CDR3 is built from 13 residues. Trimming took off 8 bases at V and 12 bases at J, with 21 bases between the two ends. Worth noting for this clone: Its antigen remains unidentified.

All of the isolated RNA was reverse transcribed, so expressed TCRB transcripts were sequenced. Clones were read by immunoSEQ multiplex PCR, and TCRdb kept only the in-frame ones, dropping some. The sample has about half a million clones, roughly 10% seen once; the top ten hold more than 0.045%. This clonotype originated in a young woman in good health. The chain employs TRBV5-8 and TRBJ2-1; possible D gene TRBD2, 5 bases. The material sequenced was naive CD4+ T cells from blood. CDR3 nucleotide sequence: TGTGCCAGTATCCCGATTAGCCGCGGGCGGCAGTTCTTC. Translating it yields CASIPISRGRQFF.